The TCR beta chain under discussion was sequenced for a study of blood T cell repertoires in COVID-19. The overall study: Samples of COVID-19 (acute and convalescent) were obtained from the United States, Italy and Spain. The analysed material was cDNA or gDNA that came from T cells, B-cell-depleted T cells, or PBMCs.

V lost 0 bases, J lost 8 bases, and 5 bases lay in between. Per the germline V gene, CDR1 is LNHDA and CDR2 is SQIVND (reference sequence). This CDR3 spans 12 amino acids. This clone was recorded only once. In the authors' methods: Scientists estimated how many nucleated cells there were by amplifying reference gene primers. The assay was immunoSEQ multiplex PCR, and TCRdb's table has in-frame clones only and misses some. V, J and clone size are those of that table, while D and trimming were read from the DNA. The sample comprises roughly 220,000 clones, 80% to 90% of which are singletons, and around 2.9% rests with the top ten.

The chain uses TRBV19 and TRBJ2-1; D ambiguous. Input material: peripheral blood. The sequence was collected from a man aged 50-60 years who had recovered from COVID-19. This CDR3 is CASSIDEDEQFF. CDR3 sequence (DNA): TGTGCCAGTAGTATAGATGAGGATGAGCAGTTCTTC.